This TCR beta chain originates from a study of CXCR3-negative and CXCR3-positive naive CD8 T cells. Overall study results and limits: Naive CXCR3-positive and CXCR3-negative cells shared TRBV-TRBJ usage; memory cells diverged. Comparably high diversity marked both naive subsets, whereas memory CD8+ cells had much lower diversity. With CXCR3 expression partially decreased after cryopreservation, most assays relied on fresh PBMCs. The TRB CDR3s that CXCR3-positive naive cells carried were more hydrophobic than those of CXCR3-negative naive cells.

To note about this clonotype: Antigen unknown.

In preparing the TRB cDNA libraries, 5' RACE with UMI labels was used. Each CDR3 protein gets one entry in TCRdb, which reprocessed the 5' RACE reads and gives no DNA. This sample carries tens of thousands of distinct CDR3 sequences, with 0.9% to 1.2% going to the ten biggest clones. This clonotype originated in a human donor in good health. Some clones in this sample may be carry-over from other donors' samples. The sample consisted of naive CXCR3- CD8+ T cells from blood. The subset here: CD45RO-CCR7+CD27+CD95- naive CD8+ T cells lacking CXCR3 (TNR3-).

The CDR3 reads CSGATGVDTQYF. The chain couples TRBV29-1 to TRBJ2-3; TCRdb lists TRBD1, though no DNA is available to test this call. The CDR3 extends over 12 amino acids. Germline assignment: CDR1 SQVTM and CDR2 ANQGSEA.